Each of the 21 T cell receptor beta chains below was sequenced from the same sample in a study of spatial heterogeneity in lung cancer. Using its own MiXCR run on the 5' RACE reads, TCRdb lists one record per CDR3 protein. The sample includes about 5,700 distinct CDR3 sequences, roughly 5.1% of them seen just once. Time point specified: sample taken at primary tumor resection. Sequencing was performed on normal lung tissue next to the tumor, taken at surgery. The source of these receptors is a female donor with early-stage non-small cell lung cancer.

This clonotype was counted a few times. This chain uses TRBV7-9 with TRBJ1-4; the D gene is possibly TRBD1 (6 bases). Trimming took off 8 bases at V and 1 base at J, with 8 bases between the two ends. In germline, CDR1 is SEHNR, CDR2 FQNEAQ (reference sequence). The CDR3 contains 13 residues. Written as DNA, the CDR3 is TGTGCCAGCGGCAGGGGAACTAATGAAAAACTGTTTTTT. Its translation is CASGRGTNEKLFF.

Concerning this clonotype: Just one base apart from a much larger clone, this may be a read error. The chain carries TRBV7-9 and TRBJ2-4; 7 positions agree with TRBD1. This CDR3 is 15 amino acids long. Germline V gene lookup returns CDR1 SEHNR and CDR2 FQNEAQ (reference sequence). The CDR3 coding sequence is TGTGCCAGCAGCTTGGGGGACAGAGCCAAAAACATTCAGAACTTC. It codes for CASSLGDRAKNIQNF.

This clonotype was recorded at least ten times. The rearrangement uses TRBV10-2 and TRBJ2-6, with 7 bases lining up with TRBD1. Trimming at V came to 8 bases and at J to 0 bases, leaving 4 bases not matched to a gene. CDR3 size: 15 residues. Germline CDR1 is WSHSY and CDR2 is SAAADI. CDR3 loop: CASRQGRSGANVLTF. The CDR3 nucleotides read TGCGCCAGCCGACAGGGTCGCTCTGGGGCCAACGTCCTGACTTTC.

This clonotype is medium-sized in the sample. This chain uses TRBV2 with TRBJ2-5, with D perhaps assigned TRBD1 or TRBD2 (7 bases each). CDR1 SNHLY and CDR2 FYNNEI come from the germline V gene. The ends were cut back, 9 bases at V and 5 bases at J, with 19 bases in the middle. The CDR3 runs to 14 residues. The CDR3 reads CASSRQGGRETQYF. CDR3 nucleotide sequence: TGTGCCAGTTCCCGACAGGGAGGGAGGGAGACCCAGTACTTC.

This clonotype rates as medium-sized. The gene calls are TRBV7-9 and TRBJ1-1; no definite D call. V lost 7 bases, J lost 5 bases, and 8 bases lay in between. Per germline, CDR1 SEHNR and CDR2 FQNEAQ (reference sequence). The CDR3 consists of 11 residues. CDR3: CASKGMTEAFF. In DNA, the CDR3 is TGTGCCAGCAAGGGAATGACTGAAGCTTTCTTT.

The table lists this clonotype with a few counts. The chain has TRBV5-1 and TRBJ1-5; TRBD1 matches at 9 bases. V lost 1 base, J lost 7 bases, and 6 bases stayed unmatched. CDR1 SGHRS and CDR2 YFSETQ come from the germline V gene. The CDR3 is 15 residues long. The CDR3 DNA is TGCGCCAGCAGCTTGACCGGGACAGGGATCCAGCCCCAGCATTTT. This gives the protein CASSLTGTGIQPQHF.

There are many counts of this clonotype. V and J are TRBV7-9 and TRBJ2-1; 10 bases are a match to TRBD2. The V segment lost 2 bases and the J segment 10 bases; nucleotides outside the gene matches: 5. The CDR3 loop spans 14 amino acids. Germline V gives CDR1 SEHNR, CDR2 FQNEAQ (reference sequence). CDR3 sequence: CASSLLAGVEEQFF. CDR3 bases: TGTGCCAGCAGCTTACTAGCGGGAGTTGAAGAGCAGTTCTTC. Using reference TRBV7-9 and TRBJ2-1 for the parts outside the CDR3, the full variable domain is DTGVSQNPRHKITKRGQNVTFRCDPISEHNRLYWYRQTLGQGPEFLTYFQNEAQLEKSRLLSDRFSAERPKGSFSTLEIQRTEQGDSAMYLCASSLLAGVEEQFFGPGTRLTVL.

Sample share makes this clonotype medium-sized. The J gene is TRBJ2-3, the V gene TRBV27; no clear D. The V end was cut by 6 bases, the J end by 1 base, with 8 bases between. Germline-derived CDR1 and CDR2 are MNHEY and SMNVEV (reference sequence). CDR3 size: 13 residues. CDR3: CASSRKGTDTQYF. In nucleotides, the CDR3 is TGTGCCAGCAGCCGAAAGGGCACAGATACGCAGTATTTT.

This clonotype is medium-sized (0.01 to 0.1%) by share. The genes are TRBV20-1 and TRBJ2-3; a weak D match, TRBD1 (6 bases). Per the germline V gene, CDR1 is DFQATT and CDR2 is SNEGSKA (reference sequence). This CDR3 region has 11 residues. The germline V and J ends were trimmed by 6 bases and 11 bases, with 15 bases remaining between them. The CDR3 DNA is TGCAGTGCAAAAGGGGGTTTGGGGCAGTATTTT. Amino acid sequence: CSAKGGLGQYF.

This clonotype is deemed medium-sized. This chain uses TRBV6-5 with TRBJ2-1; perhaps D is TRBD1 or TRBD2 (6 bases each). The CDR3 consists of 15 residues. Trimming removed 7 bases from V and 7 bases from J, with 20 bases in between. Germline CDR1 MNHEY, CDR2 SVGAGI. CDR3 amino acids: CASIAPEGGGNEQFF. Written as DNA, the CDR3 is TGTGCCAGCATCGCCCCGGAGGGGGGTGGAAATGAGCAGTTCTTC.

This clonotype was seen at least ten times. The chain is built from TRBV28 and TRBJ2-7, with D tentatively TRBD1 or TRBD2 (6 bases each). The germline V and J ends were trimmed by 5 bases and 7 bases, with 24 bases remaining between them. The CDR3 runs to 16 residues. CDR1 MDHEN and CDR2 SYDVKM come from the germline V gene. The CDR3 DNA reads TGTGCCAGCAGTCTCCCCTGGGGGGCGGGAAACGGGGAGCAGTACTTC. Its translation: CASSLPWGAGNGEQYF. The full variable domain, rest sourced from reference TRBV28 and TRBJ2-7, is DVKVTQSSRYLVKRTGEKVFLECVQDMDHENMFWYRQDPGLGLRLIYFSYDVKMKEKGDIPEGYSVSREKKERFSLILESASTNQTSMYLCASSLPWGAGNGEQYFGPGTRLTVT.

The rearrangement links TRBV7-3 to TRBJ2-5, with D unresolved. The CDR3 totals 16 residues. Trimming stripped 1 base from V and 1 base from J, with 13 bases between. Looked up from germline, CDR1 is SGHTA and CDR2 is FQGTGA. This CDR3 reads CASSLNGPTSQETQYF. The CDR3 nucleotides read TGTGCCAGCAGCTTAAACGGACCCACGAGCCAAGAGACCCAGTACTTC.

This clonotype was counted many times. V usage is TRBV7-2 and J usage is TRBJ2-1; 10 bases match TRBD2. The CDR3 covers 13 residues. V lost 4 bases, J lost 12 bases, and 6 bases stayed unmatched. Germline V CDR1 and CDR2: SGHTA, FQGNSA. CDR3: CASSSLAGEAQFF. DNA of the CDR3: TGTGCCAGCAGCTCCCTAGCGGGAGAGGCGCAGTTCTTC.

This clonotype was recorded many times. This chain connects TRBV3-1 to TRBJ2-2; D is perhaps TRBD2 (6 bases). CDR3 length: 16 amino acids. Trimming pared 1 base from V and 5 bases from J, leaving 14 bases between. The germline CDR1 and CDR2 sequences are LGHDT and YNNKEL (reference sequence). CDR3 region: CASSQGSAGWTGELFF. Written as DNA, the CDR3 is TGTGCCAGCAGCCAAGGATCCGCGGGGTGGACCGGGGAGCTGTTTTTT.

This clonotype is labeled medium-sized (0.01 to 0.1%). CDR3 nucleotide sequence: TGTGCCAGTACAGGGTACAATGAGCAGTTCTTC. Its translation is CASTGYNEQFF. The chain has TRBV19 and TRBJ2-1; D perhaps matches TRBD1 (5 bases). This CDR3 contains 11 residues. Germline values: CDR1 LNHDA, CDR2 SQIVND (reference sequence). V gave up 7 bases and J gave up 4 bases, with 5 bases separating them.

The chain links TRBV12-3 or TRBV12-4 to TRBJ2-5; D call uncertain. Trimming left V 3 bases short and J 4 bases short, with 12 bases between. The CDR3 is made up of 14 amino acids. CDR3 sequence reads: CASSFGGVSETQYF. The CDR3 bases are TGTGCCAGCAGTTTTGGTGGGGTTTCAGAGACCCAGTACTTC.

The V call is TRBV20-1, the J call TRBJ2-3; 13 nucleotides match TRBD2. With 6 bases clipped from V and 10 bases from J, the junction kept 4 bases outside the gene matches. CDR1 and CDR2 (germline): DFQATT, SNEGSKA (reference sequence). The CDR3 totals 12 residues. The CDR3, as DNA: TGCAGTGCGCAGACTAGCGGGAGGTCGCAGTATTTT. It is translated as CSAQTSGRSQYF.

This clonotype has a count of ten or more. The chain recombines TRBV28 with TRBJ2-7, with D perhaps TRBD1 (6 bases). CDR1 is MDHEN and CDR2 is SYDVKM in the germline V gene. V lost 3 bases and J lost 7, with 16 bases in between. There are 14 residues in the CDR3. This CDR3 reads CASSFGGRAEEQYF. The CDR3 region has the DNA TGTGCCAGCAGTTTTGGGGGCAGGGCGGAAGAGCAGTACTTC.

This clonotype was counted many times. A read error may be the cause here, since a much bigger clone is one base away. The V gene is TRBV20-1, the J gene TRBJ1-2; no clear D. Germline CDR1 and CDR2: DFQATT and SNEGSKA (reference sequence). The CDR3 is 13 residues long. The CDR3 here is CSASVTFNYGYNF. For the CDR3, the DNA is TGCAGTGCTAGCGTGACCTTCAACTATGGCTACAACTTC.

This clonotype is labeled as medium-sized. V and J are TRBV10-2 and TRBJ2-7; D is perhaps TRBD1 (5 bases). Germline V gene data show CDR1 as WSHSY and CDR2 as SAAADI. Between the trimmed V and J ends, which lost 3 bases and 2 bases, there was a span of 11 bases. CDR3 length equals 14 residues. For the CDR3, the DNA is TGCGCCAGCAGTGACAGGGCTGACCCCTACGAGCAGTACTTC. It codes for CASSDRADPYEQYF.

This clonotype was seen only once. The CDR3: CSPVFTGLAGLHEQYF. As DNA, the CDR3 is TGCAGCCCGGTCTTTACGGGACTAGCGGGACTCCACGAGCAGTACTTC. The chain combines TRBV29-1 with TRBJ2-7; the match to TRBD2 covers 13 bases. CDR1 is SQVTM and CDR2 is ANQGSEA in the germline V gene. Trimming took 8 bases from V and 5 from J; bases not matched to a gene: 15. This CDR3 has 16 residues.